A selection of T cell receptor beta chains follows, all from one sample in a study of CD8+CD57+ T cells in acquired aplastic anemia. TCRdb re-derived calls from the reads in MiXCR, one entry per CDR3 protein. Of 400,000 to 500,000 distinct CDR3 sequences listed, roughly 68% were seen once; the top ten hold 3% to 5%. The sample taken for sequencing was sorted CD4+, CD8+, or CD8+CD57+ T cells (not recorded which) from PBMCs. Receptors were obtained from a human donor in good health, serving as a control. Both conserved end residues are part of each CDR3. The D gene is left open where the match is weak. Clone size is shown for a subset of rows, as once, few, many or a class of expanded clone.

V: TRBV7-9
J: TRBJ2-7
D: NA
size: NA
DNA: TGTGCCAGCAGCGCCGGACGGGGCGGCGAGCAGTACTTC
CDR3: CASSAGRGGEQYF

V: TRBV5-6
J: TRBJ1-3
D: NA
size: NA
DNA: TGTGCCAGCAGCTTTCGCCGTGGCCTCTCTGGAAACACCATATATTTT
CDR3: CASSFRRGLSGNTIYF

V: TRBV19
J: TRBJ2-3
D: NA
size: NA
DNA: TGTGCCAGTAGCCTGGAGGTTCTTAGCACAGATACGCAGTATTTT
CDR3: CASSLEVLSTDTQYF

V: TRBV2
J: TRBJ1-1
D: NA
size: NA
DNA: TGTGCCAGCAGTGATACTGGAGAGGTTAACACAGACGCCTTCTTT
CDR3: CASSDTGEVNTDAFF

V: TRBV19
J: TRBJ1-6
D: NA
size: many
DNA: TGTGCCAGTAGCGTTCCAGATTTACCCGGTTCACCCCTCCACTTT
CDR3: CASSVPDLPGSPLHF

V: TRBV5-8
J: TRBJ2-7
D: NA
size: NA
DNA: TGTGCCAGCTCGACCTTCTACGAGCAGTACTTC
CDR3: CASSTFYEQYF

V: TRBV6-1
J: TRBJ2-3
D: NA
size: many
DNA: TGTGCCAGCAGTACAAGGGGGGGCCTCACAGATACGCAGTATTTT
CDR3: CASSTRGGLTDTQYF

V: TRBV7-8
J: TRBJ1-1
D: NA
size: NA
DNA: TGTGCCAGCAGCTTAGCGTTGGTAAAGACCCCACATATATTT
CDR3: CASSLALVKTPHIF

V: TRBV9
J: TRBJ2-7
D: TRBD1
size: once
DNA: TGTGCCAGCAGCGTTAGCGGCGGACAGGGGTACGAGCAGTACTTC
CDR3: CASSVSGGQGYEQYF

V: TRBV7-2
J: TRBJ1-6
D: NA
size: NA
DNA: TGTGCCAGCAGCTTAGCGGGCAGAACCTATGGCTACACCCACTTT
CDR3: CASSLAGRTYGYTHF

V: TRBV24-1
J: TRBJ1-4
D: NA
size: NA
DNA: TGTGCCAGCAGCCAAAACACCGGGACCGGAGATGAAAAACTGTTTTTT
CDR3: CASSQNTGTGDEKLFF

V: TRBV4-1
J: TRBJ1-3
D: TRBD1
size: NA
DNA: TGCGCCAGCAGCCTTAGTGAGGGACAGAGCTCTGGAAACACCATATATTTT
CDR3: CASSLSEGQSSGNTIYF

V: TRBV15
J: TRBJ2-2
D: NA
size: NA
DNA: TGTGCCATCAGCAGAGATTGGGGAAACACCGGGGAGCTGTTTTTT
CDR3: CAISRDWGNTGELFF

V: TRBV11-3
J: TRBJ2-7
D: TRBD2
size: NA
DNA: TGTGCCAGCAGCTTGGGAGGGTTCGAGCAGTACTTC
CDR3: CASSLGGFEQYF

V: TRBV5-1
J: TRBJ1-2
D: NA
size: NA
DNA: TGCGCCAGCAGCTTAGTAAGGGAACAACTGGGCTACACCTTC
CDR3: CASSLVREQLGYTF

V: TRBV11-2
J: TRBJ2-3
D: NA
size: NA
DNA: TGTGCCAGCAGCCAAACCCGAAACCCGAATACGCAGTATTTT
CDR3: CASSQTRNPNTQYF

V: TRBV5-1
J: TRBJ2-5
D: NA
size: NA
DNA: TGCGCCAGCAGCTTGTCGCTCGGGGGCCAGGAGACCCAGTACTTC
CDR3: CASSLSLGGQETQYF

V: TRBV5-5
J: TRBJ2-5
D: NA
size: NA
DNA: TGTGCCAGCAGCTTGGATGCCAATATGGGGGAGACCCAGTACTTC
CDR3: CASSLDANMGETQYF

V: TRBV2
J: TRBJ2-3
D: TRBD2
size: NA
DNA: TGTGCCACCAGTGGTCCGCGGGGGGAGACCGATACGCAGTATTTC
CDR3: CATSGPRGETDTQYF

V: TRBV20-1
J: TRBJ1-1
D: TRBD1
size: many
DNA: TGCAGTGCTAGAACACGGACAGGGGCCACTGAAGCTTTCTTT
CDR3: CSARTRTGATEAFF

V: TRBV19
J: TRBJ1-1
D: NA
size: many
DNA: TGTGCCAGTAGTATAGCAGGGCTAGGGAACACTGAAGCTTTCTTT
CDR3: CASSIAGLGNTEAFF

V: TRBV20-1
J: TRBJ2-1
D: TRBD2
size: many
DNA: TGCAGTGCCGGGACTAGCGCCTACGGTGAGCAGTTCTTC
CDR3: CSAGTSAYGEQFF

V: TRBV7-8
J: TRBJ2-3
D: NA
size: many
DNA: TGTGCCAGCAGCCCGCAGGGCGCAGATACGCAGTATTTT
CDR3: CASSPQGADTQYF

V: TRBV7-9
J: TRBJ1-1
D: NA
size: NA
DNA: TGTGCCAGCAGCTTAGTTGGCGGGGAAGGAACCTACGACTTT
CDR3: CASSLVGGEGTYDF

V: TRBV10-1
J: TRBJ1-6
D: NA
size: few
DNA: TGCGCCAGCAGTGACAGGGCCAATTCACCCCTCCACTTT
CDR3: CASSDRANSPLHF

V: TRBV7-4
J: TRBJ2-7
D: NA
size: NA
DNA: TGCGCCAGCAGCCCCCAGGCCTTATGCTCTTACGAGCAGTACTTC
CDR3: CASSPQALCSYEQYF

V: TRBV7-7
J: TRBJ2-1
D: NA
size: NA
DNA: TGTGCTAGCAGCAAGCTAGGGGAGCATTACAATGGGCGGTTCTTC
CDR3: CASSKLGEHYNGRFF

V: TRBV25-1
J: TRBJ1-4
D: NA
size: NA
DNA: TGTGCCAGCAGTGAATTTGGGGCTGGGGTCAGAGAGAAACTGGTTTTT
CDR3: CASSEFGAGVREKLVF

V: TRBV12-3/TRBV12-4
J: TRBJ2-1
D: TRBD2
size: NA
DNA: TGTGCCAGCAGTCCCAGACTAGCGGGGCTATTGGATGAGCAGTTCTTC
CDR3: CASSPRLAGLLDEQFF

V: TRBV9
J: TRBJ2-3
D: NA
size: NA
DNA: TGTGCCAGCAGCGCAAGACTAGAAGATACGCAGTATTTT
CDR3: CASSARLEDTQYF

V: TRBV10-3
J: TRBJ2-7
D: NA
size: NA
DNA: TGTGCCAGCAGCGTGCCAAGTCTAGTCGACGACCAGTACTTC
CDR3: CASSVPSLVDDQYF

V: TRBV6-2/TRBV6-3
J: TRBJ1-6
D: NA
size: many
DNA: TGTGCCAGCAGTTACCCATCCGGACGTAATAATTCACCCCTCCACTTT
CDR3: CASSYPSGRNNSPLHF

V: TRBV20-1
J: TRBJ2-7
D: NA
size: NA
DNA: TGCAGCGCTGGGGGGGGGCGAGGGTTAAACGCCTACGAGCAGTACTTC
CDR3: CSAGGGRGLNAYEQYF

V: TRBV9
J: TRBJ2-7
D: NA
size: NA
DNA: TGTGCCAGCAGCTACCACTACGAGCTGAACTTC
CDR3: CASSYHYELNF

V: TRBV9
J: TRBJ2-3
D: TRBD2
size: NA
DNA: TGTGCCAGCAGGGCCCGACGTAGCGGGGGGCTCAACACAGATACGCAGTATTTT
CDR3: CASRARRSGGLNTDTQYF

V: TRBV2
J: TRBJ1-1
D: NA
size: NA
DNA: TGTGCCAGCCGATGGCACCGAGACACTGAGGCTTTCTTT
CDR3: CASRWHRDTEAFF

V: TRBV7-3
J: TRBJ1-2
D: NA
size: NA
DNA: TGTGCCAGCAGCTTAGTCCCGCTGGGGGGGCTAGAACAAGGCTACACCTTC
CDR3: CASSLVPLGGLEQGYTF

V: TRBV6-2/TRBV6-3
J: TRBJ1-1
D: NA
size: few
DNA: TGTGCCAGCAGCCCATTCCTCCTCACTGAAGCTTTCTTT
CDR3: CASSPFLLTEAFF

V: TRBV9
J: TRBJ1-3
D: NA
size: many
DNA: TGTGCCAGCAGCGTAGTTGACTCTGGAAACACCATATATTTT
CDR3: CASSVVDSGNTIYF

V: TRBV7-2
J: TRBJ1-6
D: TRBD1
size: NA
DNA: TGTGCCAGCAGCCCCGGGACAGTACCTACTGAAGCTTTCCACTTT
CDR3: CASSPGTVPTEAFHF